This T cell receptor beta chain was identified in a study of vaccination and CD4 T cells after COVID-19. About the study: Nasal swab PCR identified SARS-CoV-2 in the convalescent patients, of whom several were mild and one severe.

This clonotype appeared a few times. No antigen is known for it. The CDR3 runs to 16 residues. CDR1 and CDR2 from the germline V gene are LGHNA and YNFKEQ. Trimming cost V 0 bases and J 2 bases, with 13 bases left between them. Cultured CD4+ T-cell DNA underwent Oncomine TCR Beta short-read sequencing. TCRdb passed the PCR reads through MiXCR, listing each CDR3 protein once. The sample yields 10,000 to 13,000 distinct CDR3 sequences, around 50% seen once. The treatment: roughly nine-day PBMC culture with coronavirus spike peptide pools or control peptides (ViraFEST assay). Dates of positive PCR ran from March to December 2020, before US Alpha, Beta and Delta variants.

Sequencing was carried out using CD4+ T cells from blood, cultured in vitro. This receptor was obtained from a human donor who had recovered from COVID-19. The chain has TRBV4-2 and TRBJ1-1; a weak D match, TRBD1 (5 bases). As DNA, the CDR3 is TGTGCCAGCAGCCAAGATAGTAGGCAGGGAAACACTGAAGCTTTCTTT. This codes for CASSQDSRQGNTEAFF.